This record looks at one T cell receptor (beta chain) sequence and its context. The antigen is undetermined. The data were obtained in a study of shared clonotypes between healthy human individuals. Whole-study results and caveats: Genetic and exposure-history diversity was limited by the few donors.

Here immunoSEQ multiplex PCR was the method, and the copy in TCRdb shows in-frame clones only, minus some. The table has about 1.1 million clones, roughly 80% seen once. The CDR3 spans 15 residues. In germline, CDR1 is LNHDA, CDR2 SQIVND (reference sequence). V shed 5 bases and J 5 bases; nucleotides not matched to a gene: 10. The gene calls are TRBV19 and TRBJ2-3; 7 bases align to TRBD2. The specimen was memory CD4+ T cells from PBMCs. Sample subset: CD45RA-negative fraction. This clonotype was sampled from a man aged 18 to 30 in good health. Some clones in this sample may be carry-over from other donors' samples. This CDR3 reads CASSLWEGGKDTQYF. CDR3 DNA: TGTGCCAGTAGTTTATGGGAGGGCGGGAAAGATACGCAGTATTTT.